This T cell receptor (beta chain) originates from a study of blood T cell repertoires in COVID-19. Libraries were prepared by immunoSEQ multiplex PCR; TCRdb keeps only in-frame clonotypes and omits some of them. The data show hundreds of thousands of clones, with 80% to 90% seen just once and roughly 0.99% held by the top ten. The CDR3 runs to 16 residues. Germline trimming cut 4 bases from V and 2 bases from J; bases unmatched to any gene: 8. Per germline, CDR1 SGHRS and CDR2 YFSETQ. The sample comprised PBMCs or T cells enriched from blood (not recorded which). This sequence originates from a man between 18 and 35 years old who had recovered from COVID-19. This chain uses TRBV5-1 with TRBJ2-1, with TRBD2 matching over 8 bases. CDR3 sequence: CASSDPRGGTYNEQFF. The CDR3 DNA reads TGCGCCAGCAGCGACCCCCGGGGGGGAACCTACAATGAGCAGTTCTTC.